A single sample is the source of the 26 T cell receptor beta chains below, sequenced in a study of patients and donors after allogeneic stem cell transplantation. TCRdb ran MiXCR on the RT-PCR reads and lists one entry per CDR3 protein. Of about 76,000 distinct CDR3 sequences in the sample, around 27% were seen once. The sequenced sample was blood, either unsorted or a sorted T cell fraction (not recorded which). These receptors originate from a human donor who was either an allogeneic HSCT recipient or a stem cell or donor lymphocyte infusion donor (not recorded which). It is not recorded whose cells these are; they may come from a transplant donor.

The gene calls are TRBV5-5 and TRBJ1-1; TRBD1 matches at 8 bases. The germline V gene encodes CDR1 SGHKS and CDR2 YYEKEE (reference sequence). Trimming took 4 bases from V and 1 from J; bases not matched to a gene: 6. The CDR3 runs to 15 residues. CDR3 residues: CASSQWTGPNTEAFF. CDR3 bases: TGTGCCAGCAGCCAATGGACAGGGCCGAACACTGAAGCTTTCTTT. Together with reference TRBV5-5 and TRBJ1-1, the CDR3 gives the full variable domain: DAGVTQSPTHLIKTRGQQVTLRCSPISGHKSVSWYQQVLGQGPQFIFQYYEKEERGRGNFPDRFSARQFPNYSSELNVNALLLGDSALYLCASSQWTGPNTEAFFGQGTRLTVV.

The gene calls are TRBV30 and TRBJ1-1, with 10 bases lining up with TRBD1. The CDR3 extends over 18 amino acids. CDR1 is GTSNPN and CDR2 is SVGIG in the germline V gene (reference sequence). V shed 1 base and J 0 bases; nucleotides not matched to a gene: 11. The CDR3 DNA reads TGTGCCTGGAGTGGTTGGACAGGGGGAAAGTATTTGAACACTGAAGCTTTCTTT. Protein product: CAWSGWTGGKYLNTEAFF.

The J gene is TRBJ1-5, the V gene TRBV6-6; the D gene is possibly TRBD1 (5 bases). There are 13 residues in the CDR3. The germline V gene has CDR1 MNHNY and CDR2 SVGAGI (reference sequence). V was cut by 4 bases and J by 7 bases, with 11 bases left in between. For the CDR3, the DNA is TGTGCCAGCAGTTGGCAGGGTTACCAGCCCCAGCATTTT. Translated: CASSWQGYQPQHF.

This clonotype was detected ten times or more. The genes are TRBV20-1 and TRBJ2-3; D may be TRBD1 (6 bases). Germline lookup yields CDR1 DFQATT and CDR2 SNEGSKA (reference sequence). Trimming pared 6 bases from V and 1 base from J, leaving 11 bases between. The CDR3 runs to 13 residues. CDR3 residues: CSARGTGTDTQYF. CDR3 DNA: TGCAGTGCCAGGGGAACGGGCACAGATACGCAGTATTTT.

Judged by abundance, this clonotype is hyperexpanded. This chain joins TRBV6-2 or TRBV6-3 and TRBJ1-5; D is undetermined. The V end lost 2 bases, the J end lost 6 bases, and 20 bases lay between the germline ends. CDR1 and CDR2 from the germline V gene are MNHEY and SVGEGT. CDR3 length: 17 residues. The CDR3 coding sequence is TGTGCCAGCAGTTACATCACCCTACAAGGGATGTTTCAGCCCCAGCATTTT. It specifies CASSYITLQGMFQPQHF.

The chain recombines TRBV7-9 with TRBJ2-1; 15 bases match TRBD2. Unmatched junction bases numbered 2, after V lost 4 bases and J lost 7 bases. There are 15 residues in the CDR3. Germline-derived CDR1 and CDR2 are SEHNR and FQNEAQ (reference sequence). The CDR3 DNA reads as TGTGCCAGCAGCTCGGGGACTAGCGGGAGGAATGAGCAGTTCTTC. This codes for CASSSGTSGRNEQFF.

The rearrangement uses TRBV11-2 and TRBJ1-1; D unresolved. CDR1 and CDR2 from the germline V gene are SGHAT and FQNNGV. The CDR3 is 13 residues long. Trimming pared 7 bases from V and 7 bases from J, leaving 16 bases between. CDR3 DNA: TGTGCCAGCAATCGGAGGTTGGACGGTGAAGCTTTCTTT. Its protein product is CASNRRLDGEAFF. Full variable domain (outside the CDR3, taken from reference TRBV11-2 and TRBJ1-1): EAGVAQSPRYKIIEKRQSVAFWCNPISGHATLYWYQQILGQGPKLLIQFQNNGVVDDSQLPKDRFSAERLKGVDSTLKIQPAKLEDSAVYLCASNRRLDGEAFFGQGTRLTVV.

This clonotype was observed a handful of times. The chain employs TRBV7-9 and TRBJ1-2; tentative D call: TRBD1 (6 bases). Looked up from germline, CDR1 is SEHNR and CDR2 is FQNEAQ (reference sequence). V was clipped by 2 bases and J by 4 bases, with 20 bases between them. The length of the CDR3 is 17 residues. The CDR3 here is CASSLTPLPTGIYGYTF. CDR3 DNA: TGTGCCAGCAGCTTAACGCCCCTCCCGACAGGAATCTATGGCTACACCTTC.

The rearrangement uses TRBV12-3 or TRBV12-4 and TRBJ2-7, with D uncertain. The CDR3 totals 13 residues. Trimming took off 3 bases at V and 3 bases at J, with 9 bases between the two ends. Written as DNA, the CDR3 is TGTGCCAGCAGTTTTTTTTTGTACTACGAGCAGTACTTC. It codes for CASSFFLYYEQYF.

This clonotype came up once. The chain links TRBV28 to TRBJ2-3; 8 bases are shared with TRBD2. The trim removed 6 bases at V and 4 bases at J, leaving 15 bases unmatched. Germline CDR1 reads MDHEN; CDR2 reads SYDVKM. The CDR3 length is 17 residues. The CDR3 reads CASSQVPGGPQADTQYF. The CDR3 DNA follows: TGTGCCAGCAGCCAGGTACCGGGGGGGCCTCAGGCAGATACGCAGTATTTT. The entire variable domain, with the rest obtained from reference TRBV28 and TRBJ2-3, is as follows: DVKVTQSSRYLVKRTGEKVFLECVQDMDHENMFWYRQDPGLGLRLIYFSYDVKMKEKGDIPEGYSVSREKKERFSLILESASTNQTSMYLCASSQVPGGPQADTQYFGPGTRLTVL.

This clonotype appeared once. The chain couples TRBV29-1 to TRBJ2-7; 10 bases fit TRBD1. The V segment lost 6 bases and the J segment 2 bases; nucleotides outside the gene matches: 10. The CDR3 has 15 amino acids. The V gene's germline CDR1 is SQVTM and CDR2 ANQGSEA. The chain's CDR3 is CSVEPTGGETYEQYF. CDR3 bases: TGCAGCGTCGAACCGACAGGGGGCGAGACCTACGAGCAGTACTTC.

This clonotype was seen more than once but under ten times. J is TRBJ1-1 and V is TRBV10-2; 7 nucleotides agree with TRBD1. This CDR3 has 14 residues. Germline CDR1 is WSHSY and CDR2 is SAAADI. The J segment lost 1 base and the V segment lost 7 bases, leaving 6 bases of the junction unmatched. This chain's CDR3 is CASKVYRGNTEAFF. The CDR3 DNA is TGCGCCAGCAAAGTGTACAGGGGGAACACTGAAGCTTTCTTT.

This rearrangement joins TRBV11-1 to TRBJ1-4; D is possibly TRBD1 (5 bases). The germline gives CDR1 SGHAT, CDR2 FQDESV (reference sequence). V was trimmed by 5 bases and J by 5 bases, leaving 15 bases between them. The CDR3 consists of 15 residues. The CDR3 DNA is TGTGCCAGCAGCCCAATGAAGGGGCGGAATGAAAAACTGTTTTTT. It translates to CASSPMKGRNEKLFF.

This clonotype has just a few counts. This chain links TRBV5-1 with TRBJ1-2; 10 nucleotides agree with TRBD1. The CDR3 has 14 residues. In germline, CDR1 is SGHRS, CDR2 YFSETQ. Germline trimming cut 0 bases from V and 6 bases from J; bases unmatched to any gene: 2. The CDR3 loop reads CASSLAGQGDGYTF. CDR3 in DNA: TGCGCCAGCAGCTTGGCCGGACAGGGGGATGGCTACACCTTC.

This clonotype was found a few times. The V and J genes are TRBV12-3 or TRBV12-4 and TRBJ2-5; possibly TRBD1 or TRBD2 for D (5 bases each). The V end lost 6 bases, the J end lost 2 bases, and 13 bases lay between the germline ends. The CDR3 is 14 residues long. The CDR3 region is CASSLRDHQETQYF. CDR3 sequence (DNA): TGTGCCAGCAGCCTTCGGGACCATCAAGAGACCCAGTACTTC.

This clonotype turned up a few times. The chain carries TRBV12-3 or TRBV12-4 and TRBJ1-5; maybe TRBD1 (5 bases). Between the trimmed V and J ends, which lost 6 bases and 9 bases, there was a span of 12 bases. The CDR3 runs 12 residues. The CDR3 DNA follows: TGTGCCAGCAGGACAGCAGGGAGGCCCCAGCATTTT. This sequence encodes CASRTAGRPQHF.

The chain's CDR3 is CASSLDREVSYEQYF. CDR3 nucleotide sequence: TGTGCCAGCAGCCTGGACAGGGAAGTCTCCTACGAGCAGTACTTC. The chain employs TRBV28 and TRBJ2-7, with 8 bases identical to TRBD1. J lost 0 bases, V lost 6 bases, and 7 bases had no gene match. Looked up from germline, CDR1 is MDHEN and CDR2 is SYDVKM. The CDR3 runs to 15 residues.

This clonotype showed up just a few times. V is TRBV11-1 and J is TRBJ1-1; no clear D gene. Germline V gives CDR1 SGHAT, CDR2 FQDESV (reference sequence). V dropped 2 bases and J dropped 4 bases, with 11 bases sitting between them. This CDR3 contains 14 residues. The CDR3 region is CASSLSPRFTEAFF. The CDR3, as DNA: TGTGCCAGCAGCTTATCCCCCAGATTCACTGAAGCTTTCTTT.

V usage is TRBV6-2 or TRBV6-3 and J usage is TRBJ2-3; D remains unclear. The V end lost 5 bases, the J end lost 2 bases, and 14 bases lay between the germline ends. This CDR3 comprises 15 residues. CDR1 and CDR2 from the germline V gene are MNHEY and SVGEGT. The CDR3 DNA sequence: TGTGCCAGCAGTCTAGACCGAGCCCCCACAGATACGCAGTATTTT. Amino acids: CASSLDRAPTDTQYF.

The chain has TRBV2 and TRBJ2-1; D is perhaps TRBD1 (6 bases). The V and J ends lost 4 bases and 7 bases respectively, with 11 bases between them. Germline lookup yields CDR1 SNHLY and CDR2 FYNNEI. The CDR3 contains 13 residues. In nucleotides, the CDR3 is TGTGCCAGCAGTGTGGACAGTCGGAATGAGCAGTTCTTC. The encoded protein is CASSVDSRNEQFF. The whole variable domain, remainder taken from reference TRBV2 and TRBJ2-1, is EPEVTQTPSHQVTQMGQEVILRCVPISNHLYFYWYRQILGQKVEFLVSFYNNEISEKSEIFDDQFSVERPDGSNFTLKIRSTKLEDSAMYFCASSVDSRNEQFFGPGTRLTVL.

This clonotype was seen a few times. The chain combines TRBV12-3 or TRBV12-4 with TRBJ1-1; unclear D gene. CDR3 length equals 13 residues. The V and J ends lost 3 bases and 1 base respectively, with 6 bases between them. In DNA form, the CDR3 reads TGTGCCAGCAGTTTCTCGGAGAACACTGAAGCTTTCTTT. Amino acids: CASSFSENTEAFF.

This clonotype was detected ten times or more. This chain joins TRBV7-2 and TRBJ1-2; D gene unclear. Trimming removed 1 base from V and 1 base from J, with 7 bases in between. The CDR3 runs 14 residues. The V gene's germline CDR1 is SGHTA and CDR2 FQGNSA. CDR3 sequence reads: CASSLGGVNYGYTF. The CDR3 DNA is TGTGCCAGCAGCTTAGGCGGAGTTAACTATGGCTACACCTTC.

The gene calls are TRBV24-1 and TRBJ2-3, with no clear D. Looked up from germline, CDR1 is KGHDR and CDR2 is SFDVKD. Trimming left V 3 bases short and J 0 bases short, with 9 bases between. This CDR3 comprises 15 residues. The CDR3 reads CATSDPSDSTDTQYF. For the CDR3, the DNA is TGTGCCACCAGTGATCCTTCGGACAGCACAGATACGCAGTATTTT.

The chain couples TRBV4-1 to TRBJ2-1; TRBD2 aligns across 8 bases. V was clipped by 4 bases and J by 2 bases; unmatched bases: 7. This CDR3 contains 16 residues. Germline V gene lookup returns CDR1 MGHRA and CDR2 YSYEKL. The CDR3 loop reads CASSLVLADTYNEQFF. In nucleotides, the CDR3 is TGCGCCAGCAGCCTCGTACTAGCGGATACCTACAATGAGCAGTTCTTC.

This clonotype has a handful of counts. J is TRBJ2-2 and V is TRBV9; D is possibly TRBD2 (6 bases). Germline CDR1 and CDR2: SGDLS and YYNGEE. This CDR3 has 13 amino acids. V gave up 3 bases and J gave up 11 bases, with 14 bases separating them. The DNA for the CDR3 is TGTGCCAGCAGCGCTGGGGACTTTCGCGAGCTGTTTTTT. Encoded protein: CASSAGDFRELFF.

The rearrangement uses TRBV10-3 and TRBJ2-2; 8 bases match TRBD2. Trimming took 7 bases from V and 0 from J; bases not matched to a gene: 7. The germline V gene has CDR1 ENHRY and CDR2 SYGVKD. CDR3 length: 16 residues. CDR3 coding DNA: TGTGCCATCACCGCGAGCGGGAGAGCGAACACCGGGGAGCTGTTTTTT. Protein: CAITASGRANTGELFF.